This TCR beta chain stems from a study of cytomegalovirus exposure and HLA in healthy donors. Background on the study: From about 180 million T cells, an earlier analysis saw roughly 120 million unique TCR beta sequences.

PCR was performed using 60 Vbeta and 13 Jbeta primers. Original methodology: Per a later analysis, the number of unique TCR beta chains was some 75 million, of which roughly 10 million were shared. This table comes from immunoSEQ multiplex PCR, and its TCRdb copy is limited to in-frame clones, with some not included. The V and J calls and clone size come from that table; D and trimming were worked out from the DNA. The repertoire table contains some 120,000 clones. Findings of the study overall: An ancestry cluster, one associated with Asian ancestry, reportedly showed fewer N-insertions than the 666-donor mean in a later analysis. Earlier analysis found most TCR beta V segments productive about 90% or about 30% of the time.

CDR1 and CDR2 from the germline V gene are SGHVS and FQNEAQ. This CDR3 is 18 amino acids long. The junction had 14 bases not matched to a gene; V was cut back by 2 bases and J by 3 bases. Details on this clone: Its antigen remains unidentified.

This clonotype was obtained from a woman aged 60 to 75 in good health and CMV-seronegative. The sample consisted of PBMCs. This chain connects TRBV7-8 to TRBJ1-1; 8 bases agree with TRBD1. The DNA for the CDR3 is TGTGCCAGCAGCTTAAGGGGGGACAGGTTGGGGGTTGACACTGAAGCTTTCTTT. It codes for CASSLRGDRLGVDTEAFF.